The clone carrying this T cell receptor (beta chain) was seen a handful of times. What it binds is unknown. The CDR3 contains 15 residues. Germline lookup yields CDR1 LNHDA and CDR2 SQIVND (reference sequence). V was pared by 6 bases and J by 4 bases, with 8 bases of the junction left unmatched. The sample is drawn from a study of cytomegalovirus exposure and HLA in healthy donors. The PCR contained 60 Vbeta and 13 Jbeta primers. Original handling: In a later analysis, 80 million or so unique TCR beta chains included roughly 11 million shared by two or more donors. Sequencing was performed with immunoSEQ multiplex PCR; in TCRdb, only in-frame clones are kept and a portion is missing. V and J calls and clone size are those listed in that table; D and trimming were worked out from the DNA. Among 100,000 to 150,000 clones listed, under 85% were seen once. Study-wide findings and caveats: Follow-up analysis seemed to connect common viral pathogens with several of the most significant clusters identified. One later analysis reportedly identified an Asian-associated ancestry cluster that showed fewer N-insertions than the 666-donor mean. Researchers catalogued roughly 170 TCR beta chains as cytomegalovirus-associated.

The chain carries TRBV19 and TRBJ2-5, with 10 bases fitting TRBD2. The TCR sequence derives from a woman aged 50 to 60 in good health and CMV-seropositive. Sequenced sample: PBMCs. CDR3 loop: CASSSSGGQRETQYF. CDR3 nucleotides: TGTGCCAGTAGCAGTAGCGGGGGGCAACGAGAGACCCAGTACTTC.